The 17 T cell receptor beta chains presented below share a single source sample, sequenced in a study of control samples from healthy donors and cancer patients. Profiled with immunoSEQ multiplex PCR; TCRdb holds only in-frame clones, not every one. This table has 90,000 to 100,000 clones, around three quarters appearing once. Sequencing used blood. The origin of the receptors is a woman younger than 45 in good health.

This sequence joins TRBV2 and TRBJ1-1; the D gene is possibly TRBD1 (5 bases). Germline CDR1 SNHLY, CDR2 FYNNEI. With 2 bases removed from V and 8 bases from J, the gap between germline ends came to 6 bases. The length of the CDR3 is 11 residues. The CDR3 nucleotides read TGTGCCAGCAGTGAATGGGGGGAAGCTTTCTTT. This encodes CASSEWGEAFF.

The chain combines TRBV7-6 with TRBJ2-5, with no clear D. The CDR3 is 13 amino acids. Germline CDR1 and CDR2: SGHVS and FNYEAQ. With 1 base removed from V and 5 bases from J, the gap between germline ends came to 8 bases. The CDR3 DNA is TGTGCCAGCAGCTTAGGACAAGAGGAGACCCAGTACTTC. Its translation is CASSLGQEETQYF.

J is TRBJ2-5 and V is TRBV19, with TRBD2 as a possible D gene (6 bases). V lost 5 bases to trimming and J lost 3 bases, with 16 bases between them. This CDR3 is 15 amino acids long. Germline CDR1 and CDR2: LNHDA and SQIVND (reference sequence). Here the CDR3 reads CASSGRDSWEETQYF. In DNA form, the CDR3 reads TGTGCCAGTAGTGGAAGGGACTCCTGGGAAGAGACCCAGTACTTC.

The genes are TRBV20-1 and TRBJ2-3; weak D call: TRBD1 (6 bases). CDR1 is DFQATT, CDR2 SNEGSKA, per germline (reference sequence). This CDR3 region has 11 residues. Trimming removed 5 bases from V and 6 bases from J, with 9 bases in between. The CDR3 DNA sequence: TGCAGTGCTTTAACAGGGGATACGCAGTATTTT. It yields the protein CSALTGDTQYF.

The chain couples TRBV5-5 to TRBJ2-3; possibly TRBD1 for D (6 bases). With 0 bases removed from V and 4 bases from J, the gap between germline ends came to 15 bases. The germline gives CDR1 SGHKS, CDR2 YYEKEE (reference sequence). The CDR3 has 16 amino acids. The CDR3 DNA sequence: TGTGCCAGCAGCTTGGCCGACGACAGGAACGCAGATACGCAGTATTTT. Translated, it gives CASSLADDRNADTQYF.

This clone was recorded only once. The J gene is TRBJ1-1, the V gene TRBV18; tentative D call: TRBD1 (5 bases). The germline V gene has CDR1 KGHSH and CDR2 LQKENI. V was pared by 3 bases and J by 0 bases, with 11 bases between. CDR3 length: 15 amino acids. The CDR3 reads CASSPSMGLNTEAFF. The CDR3 nucleotides read TGTGCCAGCTCACCGTCCATGGGGCTGAACACTGAAGCTTTCTTT. The complete variable domain, with remaining parts taken from reference TRBV18 and TRBJ1-1, reads NAGVMQNPRHLVRRRGQEARLRCSPMKGHSHVYWYRQLPEEGLKFMVYLQKENIIDESGMPKERFSAEFPKEGPSILRIQQVVRGDSAAYFCASSPSMGLNTEAFFGQGTRLTVV.

The J gene is TRBJ2-3, the V gene TRBV4-3; possibly TRBD2 for D (5 bases). Trimming left V 4 bases short and J 6 bases short, with 11 bases between. CDR3 length: 13 residues. Germline lookup yields CDR1 LGHNA and CDR2 YSLEER. Written as DNA, the CDR3 is TGCGCCAGCAGCCGTACGGGGTCTGATACGCAGTATTTT. This translates into CASSRTGSDTQYF.

V gene TRBV12-5 combines with J gene TRBJ2-1; no reliable D call. Trimming removed 0 bases from V and 7 bases from J, with 13 bases in between. The CDR3 sequence is 15 residues long. CDR1 is LGHNT, CDR2 FRNRAP, per germline. The DNA for the CDR3 is TGTGCTAGTGGTTTGGTAGTAGGGCAGCTTAATGAGCAGTTCTTC. This translates into CASGLVVGQLNEQFF.

This sequence joins TRBV5-5 and TRBJ2-7; 7 bases map to TRBD2. CDR1 and CDR2 (germline): SGHKS, YYEKEE (reference sequence). V dropped 1 base and J dropped 2; count of bases not matched to a gene: 9. The CDR3 has 16 residues. The CDR3 DNA follows: TGTGCCAGCAGCTTGTATCCAGCGGGAACCCCCTACGAGCAGTACTTC. Amino acid sequence: CASSLYPAGTPYEQYF.

This clone was seen at least ten times. This chain connects TRBV7-8 to TRBJ2-7, with TRBD1 identical over 7 bases. Germline trimming cut 7 bases from V and 4 bases from J; bases unmatched to any gene: 19. The CDR3 runs to 17 residues. Looked up from germline, CDR1 is SGHVS and CDR2 is FQNEAQ. CDR3 DNA: TGTGCCAGCACCACTTATGGACAGGCAAGAGGGAAATACGAGCAGTACTTC. It yields the protein CASTTYGQARGKYEQYF.

This clone was detected only a few times. The V call is TRBV3-1 (or the pseudogene TRBV3-2), the J call TRBJ1-3; 7 positions match TRBD1. Germline values: CDR1 LGHDT, CDR2 YNNKEL (reference sequence). The CDR3 loop spans 15 amino acids. Trimming at V came to 0 bases and at J to 6 bases, leaving 5 bases not matched to a gene. The CDR3 region is CASSQDGTGVNTIYF. DNA of the CDR3: TGTGCCAGCAGCCAAGACGGTACAGGGGTAAACACCATATATTTT.

This clone showed up just a few times. The chain uses TRBV18 and TRBJ2-3, with a possible D match to TRBD1 (5 bases). The CDR3 is 16 amino acids. Germline V gene sequence: CDR1 KGHSH, CDR2 LQKENI. V lost 3 bases and J 2 bases, leaving 15 bases between the germline ends. The CDR3 nucleotides are TGTGCCAGCTCACCCACCGCTGCCAGGGCCACAGATACGCAGTATTTT. Its translation is CASSPTAARATDTQYF.

The genes are TRBV10-3 and TRBJ2-3, with TRBD2 as a possible D gene (5 bases). In germline, CDR1 is ENHRY, CDR2 SYGVKD. V was pared by 2 bases and J by 0 bases, with 12 bases between. The CDR3 loop spans 16 amino acids. The CDR3 sequence is CAISEVEATSTDTQYF. CDR3 DNA sequence: TGTGCCATCAGTGAGGTGGAGGCGACTAGCACAGATACGCAGTATTTT.

This clone was recorded a few times. V and J are TRBV18 and TRBJ2-1; D remains ambiguous. Trimming removed 3 bases from V and 7 bases from J, with 10 bases in between. CDR3 length: 13 amino acids. Germline loops: CDR1 KGHSH, CDR2 LQKENI. The CDR3 reads CASSPTLLNEQFF. The CDR3 DNA sequence: TGTGCCAGCTCACCGACCCTATTAAATGAGCAGTTCTTC.

As for this clone: A read error may produce the germline difference seen at one junction end. The CDR3 sequence: CASSTKGAPKTGELFF. CDR3 sequence (DNA): TGTGCCAGCAGCACGAAAGGAGCCCCGAAGACCGGGGAGCTGTTTTTT. The rearrangement uses TRBV7-2 and TRBJ2-2; D is uncertain. CDR3 length equals 16 residues. Germline V gene lookup returns CDR1 SGHTA and CDR2 FQGNSA.

The sample holds one count of this clone. This chain connects TRBV6-5 to TRBJ2-5; perhaps TRBD1 as D (5 bases). Germline V lookup: CDR1 MNHEY, CDR2 SVGAGI. There are 16 residues in the CDR3. V was clipped by 0 bases and J by 1 base, with 12 bases between them. This CDR3 is CASSYSRRAFQETQYF. The CDR3 bases are TGTGCCAGCAGTTACTCTCGCAGGGCTTTCCAAGAGACCCAGTACTTC.

V usage is TRBV15 and J usage is TRBJ2-5; D gene unclear. Trimming stripped 11 bases from V and 2 bases from J, with 15 bases between. Germline lookup yields CDR1 LNHNV and CDR2 YYDKDF (reference sequence). This CDR3 has 13 residues. CDR3 coding DNA: TGTGCCTCTGGGTGGGGATCGCAAGAGACCCAGTACTTC. Amino acids: CASGWGSQETQYF.